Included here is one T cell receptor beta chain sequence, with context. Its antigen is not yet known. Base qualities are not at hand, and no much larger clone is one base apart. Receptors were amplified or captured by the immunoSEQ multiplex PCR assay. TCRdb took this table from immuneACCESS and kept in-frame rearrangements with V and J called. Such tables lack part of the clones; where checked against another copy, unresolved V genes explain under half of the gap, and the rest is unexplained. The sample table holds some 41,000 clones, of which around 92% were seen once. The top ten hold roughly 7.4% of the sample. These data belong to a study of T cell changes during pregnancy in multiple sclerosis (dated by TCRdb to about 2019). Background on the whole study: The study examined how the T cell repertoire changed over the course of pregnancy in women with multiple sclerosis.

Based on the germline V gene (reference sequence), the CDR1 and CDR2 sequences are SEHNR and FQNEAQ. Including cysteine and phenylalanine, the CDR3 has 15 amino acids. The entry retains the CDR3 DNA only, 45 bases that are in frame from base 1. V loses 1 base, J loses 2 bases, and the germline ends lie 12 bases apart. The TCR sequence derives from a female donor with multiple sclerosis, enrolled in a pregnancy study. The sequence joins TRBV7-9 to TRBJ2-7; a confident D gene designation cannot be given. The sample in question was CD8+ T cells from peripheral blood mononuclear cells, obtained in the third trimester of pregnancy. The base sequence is TGTGCCAGCAGCTTAGATGGAGTAAGTCCCTACGAGCAGTACTTC. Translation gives CASSLDGVSPYEQYF.